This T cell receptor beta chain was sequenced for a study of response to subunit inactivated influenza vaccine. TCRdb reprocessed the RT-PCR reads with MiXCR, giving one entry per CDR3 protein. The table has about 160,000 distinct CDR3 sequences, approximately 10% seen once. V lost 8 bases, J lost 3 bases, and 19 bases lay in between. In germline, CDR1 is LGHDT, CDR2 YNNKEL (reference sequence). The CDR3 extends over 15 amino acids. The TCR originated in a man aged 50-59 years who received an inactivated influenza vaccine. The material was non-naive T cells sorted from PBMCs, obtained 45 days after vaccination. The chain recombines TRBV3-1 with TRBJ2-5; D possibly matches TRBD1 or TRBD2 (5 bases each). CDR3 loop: CASSWGSGRKETQYF. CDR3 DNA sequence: TGTGCCAGCTCTTGGGGGTCGGGCAGAAAAGAGACCCAGTACTTC.